What follows are 14 T cell receptor beta chains derived from one specimen sequenced in a study of blood T cell repertoires in COVID-19. TCRdb's table, derived via immunoSEQ multiplex PCR, lists solely in-frame clones and lacks some. The sample includes 200,000 or so clones, nearly 85% of them seen just once. Sequencing was performed on peripheral blood. Every receptor here comes from a woman aged 30 to 39 with acute or convalescent COVID-19.

This clone has a single count. For the CDR3, the DNA is TGTGCCAGCAGCTTAGGAAGCACCGGGAGTACCTATGGCTACACCTTC. Translation: CASSLGSTGSTYGYTF. The J gene is TRBJ1-2, the V gene TRBV11-2, with D uncertain. The V gene lost 1 base and the J gene lost 4 bases, with 16 bases spanning the gap. Germline CDR1 and CDR2: SGHAT and FQNNGV. The CDR3 is made up of 16 amino acids.

The V gene is TRBV6-5, the J gene TRBJ2-4, with 8 bases lining up with TRBD1. The junction had 8 bases not matched to a gene; V was cut back by 7 bases and J by 6 bases. Per germline, CDR1 MNHEY and CDR2 SVGAGI. This CDR3 is built from 14 residues. The CDR3 coding sequence is TGTGCCAGCAAGACGGACAGGGTCTTAAACATTCAGTACTTC. It translates to CASKTDRVLNIQYF.

The V and J genes are TRBV28 and TRBJ1-5, with 9 bases aligning to TRBD1. The CDR3 has 16 residues. Germline CDR1 is MDHEN and CDR2 is SYDVKM. V was pared by 5 bases and J by 4 bases, with 9 bases of the junction left unmatched. As DNA, the CDR3 is TGTGCCAGCAGTGTTATACCGGGACAGGGAAATCAGCCCCAGCATTTT. Its protein is CASSVIPGQGNQPQHF.

The chain couples TRBV29-1 to TRBJ1-4; no definite D call. This CDR3 is built from 15 residues. Per the germline V gene, CDR1 is SQVTM and CDR2 is ANQGSEA. V shed 5 bases and J shed 5 bases, with 18 bases lying between them. The CDR3 is CSVCTTAGRNEKLFF. CDR3 bases: TGCAGCGTTTGCACAACAGCGGGGAGAAATGAAAAACTGTTTTTT. Full variable domain (outside the CDR3, taken from reference TRBV29-1 and TRBJ1-4): SAVISQKPSRDICQRGTSLTIQCQVDSQVTMMFWYRQQPGQSLTLIATANQGSEATYESGFVIDKFPISRPNLTFSTLTVSNMSPEDSSIYLCSVCTTAGRNEKLFFGSGTQLSVL.

The chain joins TRBV6-2 or TRBV6-3 to TRBJ1-2, with 7 bases matching TRBD1. The CDR3 is 19 residues long. CDR1 MNHEY and CDR2 SVGEGT come from the germline V gene. V lost 2 bases, J lost 4 bases, and 19 bases stayed unmatched. The CDR3 coding sequence is TGTGCCAGCAGTTACGGTTCCCGAACAGGGGCCTCCGGCGTCTATGGCTACACCTTC. Its protein product is CASSYGSRTGASGVYGYTF.

The chain couples TRBV27 to TRBJ1-1; D is unclear. Germline V gene sequence: CDR1 MNHEY, CDR2 SMNVEV (reference sequence). The germline V and J ends were trimmed by 4 bases and 3 bases, with 12 bases remaining between them. The CDR3 is 14 residues long. CDR3 loop: CASSWVWSDTEAFF. In nucleotides, the CDR3 is TGTGCCAGCAGTTGGGTTTGGAGTGACACTGAAGCTTTCTTT.

This clone was observed many times. The chain is built from TRBV5-8 and TRBJ2-4; D unresolved. The CDR3 has 17 amino acids. Germline values: CDR1 SGHTS, CDR2 YDEGEE. V was clipped by 0 bases and J by 0 bases, with 13 bases between them. CDR3 sequence reads: CASSLAPVHIAKNIQYF. Written as DNA, the CDR3 is TGTGCCAGCAGCTTGGCCCCAGTTCACATAGCCAAAAACATTCAGTACTTC.

This rearrangement joins TRBV7-9 to TRBJ2-3; unclear D gene. Germline loops: CDR1 SEHNR, CDR2 FQNEAQ (reference sequence). This CDR3 is built from 16 residues. V was pared by 5 bases and J by 0 bases, with 15 bases between. CDR3 in amino acids: CASSPARVLSTDTQYF. Here the CDR3 DNA reads TGTGCCAGCAGCCCTGCCCGGGTGCTCAGCACAGATACGCAGTATTTT.

The chain carries TRBV19 and TRBJ1-3; D unresolved. The CDR3 spans 15 residues. In germline, CDR1 is LNHDA, CDR2 SQIVND (reference sequence). Trimming shortened V by 9 bases and J by 0 bases, and 15 bases separated the two germline ends. The CDR3 bases are TGTGCCAGCCACCCCGGGTCGGGCTCTGGAAACACCATATATTTT. Translating gives CASHPGSGSGNTIYF.

The gene calls are TRBV11-2 and TRBJ2-2; 14 positions match TRBD2. With V trimmed by 2 bases and J by 4 bases, 6 bases remained unmatched. This CDR3 has 18 amino acids. The germline CDR1 and CDR2 sequences are SGHAT and FQNNGV. The CDR3 spells CASSLSGLAGVVTGELFF. Here the CDR3 DNA reads TGTGCCAGCAGCTTATCGGGACTAGCGGGGGTAGTCACCGGGGAGCTGTTTTTT.

Worth noting for this clone: The junction and the germline gene differ at one end; a read error may be behind it. The chain couples TRBV19 to TRBJ2-5; a possible D gene is TRBD2 (5 bases). The CDR3 is 12 amino acids. CDR1 is LNHDA, CDR2 SQIVND, per germline (reference sequence). CDR3 sequence reads: CASSLEGETQYF. DNA of the CDR3: TGTGCCAGTAGTCTAGAGGGCGAGACCCAGTACTTC.

This clone was seen just once. This chain connects TRBV7-9 to TRBJ1-1; 10 nucleotides agree with TRBD1. CDR1 SEHNR and CDR2 FQNEAQ come from the germline V gene (reference sequence). CDR3 length: 14 amino acids. The V gene end was trimmed by 5 bases and the J gene end by 5 bases; junction bases not matched to a gene: 5. The CDR3 protein is CASSARTGGTEAFF. Here the CDR3 DNA reads TGTGCCAGCAGCGCCCGGACAGGGGGGACTGAAGCTTTCTTT.

V gene TRBV2 combines with J gene TRBJ1-5; maybe TRBD1 (6 bases). CDR1 and CDR2 (germline): SNHLY, FYNNEI. Between the trimmed V and J ends, which lost 6 bases and 6 bases, there was a span of 15 bases. The CDR3 loop spans 14 amino acids. The CDR3 DNA reads as TGTGCCAGCAGGCCACAGGGCTCGGGTCAGCCCCAGCATTTT. Its translation is CASRPQGSGQPQHF.

The rearrangement joins TRBV7-2 to TRBJ2-1; 13 positions agree with TRBD2. V was clipped by 5 bases and J by 8 bases; unmatched bases: 6. Germline V gene data show CDR1 as SGHTA and CDR2 as FQGNSA. The length of the CDR3 is 15 residues. CDR3 sequence reads: CASSPTSGRVDEQFF. CDR3 DNA sequence: TGTGCCAGCAGCCCAACTAGCGGGAGGGTGGATGAGCAGTTCTTC.